These 8 T cell receptor beta chains were all obtained from the same sample, sequenced in a study of blood T cell repertoires in COVID-19 (dated by TCRdb to 2020 to 2022). Library creation used the immunoSEQ multiplex PCR assay. In its TCRdb copy, this immuneACCESS table keeps in-frame sequences only and misses some clones. Where compared with another copy, unresolved V genes explain less than half of these, and the others have no known cause. A total of approximately 190,000 clones appear in this sample, 80% of them only once. The top ten hold about 6.3% of the sample. Sequenced sample: peripheral blood. The receptor source for this set is a man aged 55 to 70 with acute or convalescent COVID-19.

This rearrangement joins TRBV11-3 to TRBJ2-5; weak D call: TRBD2 (7 bases). The V gene lost 5 bases and the J gene lost 5 bases, with 15 bases spanning the gap. Germline lookup yields CDR1 SGHNT and CDR2 YENEEA. CDR3 size: 14 residues. As DNA, the CDR3 is TGTGCCAGCAGCGGGGGGGCCCTGTCCGAGACCCAGTACTTC. This gives the protein CASSGGALSETQYF.

The genes are TRBV28 and TRBJ1-6; 8 bases line up with TRBD1. With 6 bases clipped from V and 9 bases from J, the junction kept 7 bases outside the gene matches. Germline V gene data show CDR1 as MDHEN and CDR2 as SYDVKM. This CDR3 spans 14 amino acids. CDR3 loop: CASREQGGVSPLHF. In DNA, the CDR3 is TGTGCCAGCAGGGAACAGGGGGGGGTTTCACCCCTCCACTTT.

The V call is TRBV9, the J call TRBJ2-5; tentatively, D is TRBD2 (6 bases). V dropped 0 bases and J dropped 5 bases, with 14 bases sitting between them. This CDR3 comprises 15 residues. CDR1 and CDR2 from the germline V gene are SGDLS and YYNGEE. CDR3 sequence: CASSVGQGGVETQYF. The CDR3 DNA sequence: TGTGCCAGCAGCGTAGGGCAGGGAGGTGTTGAGACCCAGTACTTC.

This chain connects TRBV19 to TRBJ1-6; 8 nucleotides match TRBD1. V gave up 3 bases and J gave up 9 bases; unmatched junction bases: 4. Germline assignment: CDR1 LNHDA and CDR2 SQIVND (reference sequence). The CDR3 extends over 14 amino acids. The CDR3 DNA reads as TGTGCCAGTAGTATGGACAGGGAGGGTTCACCCCTCCACTTT. Its translation: CASSMDREGSPLHF. Based on the CDR3 plus reference TRBV19 and TRBJ1-6, the full variable domain is DGGITQSPKYLFRKEGQNVTLSCEQNLNHDAMYWYRQDPGQGLRLIYYSQIVNDFQKGDIAEGYSVSREKKESFPLTVTSAQKNPTAFYLCASSMDREGSPLHFGNGTRLTVT.

J is TRBJ1-1 and V is TRBV18; possible D gene TRBD1, 5 bases. Germline CDR1 and CDR2: KGHSH and LQKENI. Trimming left V 6 bases short and J 5 bases short, with 13 bases between. The CDR3 covers 13 residues. As DNA, the CDR3 is TGTGCCAGCTCCCGGGGGGGGGAAACTGAAGCTTTCTTT. It translates to CASSRGGETEAFF.

V gene TRBV28 combines with J gene TRBJ1-1; 9 nucleotides agree with TRBD1. The J segment lost 2 bases and the V segment lost 8 bases, leaving 9 bases of the junction unmatched. This CDR3 is built from 15 residues. CDR1 MDHEN and CDR2 SYDVKM come from the germline V gene. The CDR3 DNA sequence: TGTGCCAGCCTTTCATTGACAGGGGGAAACACTGAAGCTTTCTTT. Protein sequence: CASLSLTGGNTEAFF. The entire variable domain, with the rest obtained from reference TRBV28 and TRBJ1-1, is as follows: DVKVTQSSRYLVKRTGEKVFLECVQDMDHENMFWYRQDPGLGLRLIYFSYDVKMKEKGDIPEGYSVSREKKERFSLILESASTNQTSMYLCASLSLTGGNTEAFFGQGTRLTVV.

This clone has just a few counts. The rearrangement joins TRBV7-3 to TRBJ2-2, with 10 bases aligning to TRBD2. J lost 3 bases, V lost 5 bases, and 9 bases had no gene match. Germline values: CDR1 SGHTA, CDR2 FQGTGA. The CDR3 contains 17 residues. The CDR3 bases are TGTGCCAGCAGCCCAGGACTAGCGGCGGATTACACCGGGGAGCTGTTTTTT. The encoded protein is CASSPGLAADYTGELFF.

This chain uses TRBV10-3 with TRBJ2-1, with TRBD2 matching 8 bases. V dropped 5 bases and J dropped 5; count of bases not matched to a gene: 8. The CDR3 sequence is 15 residues long. Germline V gives CDR1 ENHRY, CDR2 SYGVKD. The CDR3 loop is CAISPGRAKDNEQFF. CDR3 sequence (DNA): TGTGCCATCAGTCCCGGGAGGGCCAAAGACAATGAGCAGTTCTTC.